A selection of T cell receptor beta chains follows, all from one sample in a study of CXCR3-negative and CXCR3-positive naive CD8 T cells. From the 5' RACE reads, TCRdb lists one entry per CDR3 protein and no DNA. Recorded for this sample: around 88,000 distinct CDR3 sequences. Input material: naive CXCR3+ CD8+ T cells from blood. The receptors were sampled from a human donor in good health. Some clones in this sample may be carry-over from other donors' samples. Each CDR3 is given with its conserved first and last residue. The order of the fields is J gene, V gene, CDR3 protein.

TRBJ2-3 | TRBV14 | CATDRRGTDTQYF
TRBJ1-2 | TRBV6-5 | CASSLSGYGGYTF
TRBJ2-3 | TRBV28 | CASSPAAGVISTDTQYF
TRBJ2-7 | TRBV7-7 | CASSLGWPIDEQYF
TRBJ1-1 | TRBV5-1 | CASSPRTGSSRGTEAFF
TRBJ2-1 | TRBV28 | CASSQWSGRSEQFF
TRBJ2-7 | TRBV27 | CASSLSGYYEQYF
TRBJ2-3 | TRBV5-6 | CASSLVGGWDTDTQYF
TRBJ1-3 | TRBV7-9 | CASSSTEPFSGNTIYF
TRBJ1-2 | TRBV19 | CASSRTPDNYGYTF
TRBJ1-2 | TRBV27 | CASSLTPGSGDGYTF
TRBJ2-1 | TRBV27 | CASSPHRGKAYNEQFF
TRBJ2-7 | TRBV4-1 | CASSQVRTGVYEQYF
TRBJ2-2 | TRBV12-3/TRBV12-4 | CASSLEGQPGELFF
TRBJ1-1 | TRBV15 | CATRPGKKNTEAFF
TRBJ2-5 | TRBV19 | CASSAGYQETQYF
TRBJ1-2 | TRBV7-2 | CASSLRLLGYGYTF
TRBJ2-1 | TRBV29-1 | CSVEDRTGEQFF
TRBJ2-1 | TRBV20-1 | CSALGQGPSYNEQFF
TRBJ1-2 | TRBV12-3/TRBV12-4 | CASSLNPYGYTF
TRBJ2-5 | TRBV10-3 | CASTPGDEETQYF
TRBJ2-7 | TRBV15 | CATSRDLTGGYLEQYF
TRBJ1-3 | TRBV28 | CASSLQGSGNTIYF
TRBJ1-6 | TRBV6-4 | CASSLSDVYNSPLHF
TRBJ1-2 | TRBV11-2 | CASSLSPPPYTF
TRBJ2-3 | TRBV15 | CATNRDRQSTDTQYF
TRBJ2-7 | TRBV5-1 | CASSLGAVYEQYF
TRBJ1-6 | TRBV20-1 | CSAYREWAHNSPLHF
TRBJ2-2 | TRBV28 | CASTYTGLRASGRAGTGELFF
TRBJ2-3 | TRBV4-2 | CASSHAPDTQYF
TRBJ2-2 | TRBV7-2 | CASRRVEGGSRRINTGELFF
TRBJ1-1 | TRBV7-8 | CASSSAGVNTEAFF
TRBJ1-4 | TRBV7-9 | CASSLAHRVGNEKLFF
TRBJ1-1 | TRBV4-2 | CASSQDRDILRAPEAFF
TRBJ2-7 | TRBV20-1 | CSAGHLSSYEQYF
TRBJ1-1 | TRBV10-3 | CAISDGWGNTEAFF
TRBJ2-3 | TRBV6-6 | CASSYSRAPEADTQYF
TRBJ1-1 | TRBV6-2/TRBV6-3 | CASSWGTGGYSNTEAFF
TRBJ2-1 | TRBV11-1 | CASSLLRDGEQFF
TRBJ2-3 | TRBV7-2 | CASRKGSGSAQSDTQYF
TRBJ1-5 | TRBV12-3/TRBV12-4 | CASSADRERQPQHF
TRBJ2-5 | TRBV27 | CASSLGLKETQYF
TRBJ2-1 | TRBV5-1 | CASSGGGHNEQFF
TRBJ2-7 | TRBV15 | CATWDGYYEQYF
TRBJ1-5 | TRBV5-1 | CASSLEGLARQPQHF
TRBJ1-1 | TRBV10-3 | CAISEDRGSGAFF
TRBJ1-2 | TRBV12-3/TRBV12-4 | CASRLALYGYTF
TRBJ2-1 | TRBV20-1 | CSASGLSGASYNEQFF
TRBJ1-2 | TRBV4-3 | CASSQDQGTYGYTF
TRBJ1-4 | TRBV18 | CASSPGTDVNEKLFF
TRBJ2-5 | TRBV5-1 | CASSLPSSQETQYF
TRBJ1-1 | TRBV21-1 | CASSKTRGRGTEAFF
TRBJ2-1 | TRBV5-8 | CASGPGTSTYNEQFF